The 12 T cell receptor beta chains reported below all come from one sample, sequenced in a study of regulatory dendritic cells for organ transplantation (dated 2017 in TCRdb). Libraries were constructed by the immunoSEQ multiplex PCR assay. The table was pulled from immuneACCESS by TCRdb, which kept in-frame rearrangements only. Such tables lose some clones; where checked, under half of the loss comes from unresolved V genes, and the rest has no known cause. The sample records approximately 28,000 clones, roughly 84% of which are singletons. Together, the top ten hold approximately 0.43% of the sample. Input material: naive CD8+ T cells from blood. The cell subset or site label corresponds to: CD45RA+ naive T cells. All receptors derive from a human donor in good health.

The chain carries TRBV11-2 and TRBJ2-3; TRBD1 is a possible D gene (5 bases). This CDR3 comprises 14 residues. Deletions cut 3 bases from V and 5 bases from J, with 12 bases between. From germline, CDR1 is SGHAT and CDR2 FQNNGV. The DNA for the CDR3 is TGTGCCAGCAGCTTCAGGGTGCGTATAGATACGCAGTATTTT. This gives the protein CASSFRVRIDTQYF. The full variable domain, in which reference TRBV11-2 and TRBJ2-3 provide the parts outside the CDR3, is EAGVAQSPRYKIIEKRQSVAFWCNPISGHATLYWYQQILGQGPKLLIQFQNNGVVDDSQLPKDRFSAERLKGVDSTLKIQPAKLEDSAVYLCASSFRVRIDTQYFGPGTRLTVL.

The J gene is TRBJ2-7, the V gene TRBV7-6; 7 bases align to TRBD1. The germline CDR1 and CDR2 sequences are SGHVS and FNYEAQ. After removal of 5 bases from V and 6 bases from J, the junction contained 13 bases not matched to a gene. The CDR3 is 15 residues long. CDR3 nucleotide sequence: TGTGCCAGCAGCGAGTGGGACAGCCCCGTGGGCGAGCAGTACTTC. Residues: CASSEWDSPVGEQYF.

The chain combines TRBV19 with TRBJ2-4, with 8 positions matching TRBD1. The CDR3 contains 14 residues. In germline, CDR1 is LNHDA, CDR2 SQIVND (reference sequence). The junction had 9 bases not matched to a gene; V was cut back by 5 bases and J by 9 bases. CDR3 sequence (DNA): TGTGCCAGTAGTGCTTCAGGGGGCTCGTCCATTCAGTACTTC. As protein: CASSASGGSSIQYF.

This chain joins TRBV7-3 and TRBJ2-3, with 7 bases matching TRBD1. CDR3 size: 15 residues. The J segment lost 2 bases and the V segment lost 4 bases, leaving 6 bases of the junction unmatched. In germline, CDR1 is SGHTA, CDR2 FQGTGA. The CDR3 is CASSSGQASTDTQYF. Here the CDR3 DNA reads TGTGCCAGCAGCTCCGGACAGGCCTCCACAGATACGCAGTATTTT.

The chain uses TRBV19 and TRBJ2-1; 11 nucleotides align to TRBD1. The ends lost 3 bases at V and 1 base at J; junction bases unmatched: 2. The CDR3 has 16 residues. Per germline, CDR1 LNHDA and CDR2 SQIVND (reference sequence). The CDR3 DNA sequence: TGTGCCAGTAGTATTGGGACAGGGGGGTCCTACAATGAGCAGTTCTTC. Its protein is CASSIGTGGSYNEQFF.

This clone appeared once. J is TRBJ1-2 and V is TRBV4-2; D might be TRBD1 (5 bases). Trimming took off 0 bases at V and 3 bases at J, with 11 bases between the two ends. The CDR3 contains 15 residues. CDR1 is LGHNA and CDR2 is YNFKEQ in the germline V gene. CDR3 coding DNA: TGTGCCAGCAGCCAAGATGGGAGGGGTGACTATGGCTACACCTTC. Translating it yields CASSQDGRGDYGYTF.

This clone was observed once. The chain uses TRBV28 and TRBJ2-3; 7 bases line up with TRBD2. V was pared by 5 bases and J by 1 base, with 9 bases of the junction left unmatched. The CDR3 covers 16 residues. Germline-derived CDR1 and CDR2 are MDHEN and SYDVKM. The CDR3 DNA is TGTGCCAGCAGTATCTCCTTTGGGGGGGGCACAGATACGCAGTATTTT. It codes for CASSISFGGGTDTQYF. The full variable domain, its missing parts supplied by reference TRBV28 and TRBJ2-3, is DVKVTQSSRYLVKRTGEKVFLECVQDMDHENMFWYRQDPGLGLRLIYFSYDVKMKEKGDIPEGYSVSREKKERFSLILESASTNQTSMYLCASSISFGGGTDTQYFGPGTRLTVL.

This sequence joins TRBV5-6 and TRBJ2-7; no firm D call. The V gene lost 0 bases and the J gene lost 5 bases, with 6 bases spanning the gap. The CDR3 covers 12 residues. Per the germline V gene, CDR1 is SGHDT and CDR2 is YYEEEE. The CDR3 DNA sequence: TGTGCCAGCAGCTTGGGAAGCAACGAGCAGTACTTC. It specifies CASSLGSNEQYF.

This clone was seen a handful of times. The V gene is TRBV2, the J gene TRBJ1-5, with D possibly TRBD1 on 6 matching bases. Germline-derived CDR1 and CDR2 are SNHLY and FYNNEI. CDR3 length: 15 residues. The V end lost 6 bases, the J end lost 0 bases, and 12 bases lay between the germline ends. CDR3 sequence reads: CASRAQGDSNQPQHF. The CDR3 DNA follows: TGTGCCAGCAGGGCACAGGGTGATAGCAATCAGCCCCAGCATTTT.

CDR3 DNA sequence: TGTGCCAGTAGTATAGATATCGGGACAGGTTACTATGGCTACACCTTC. This codes for CASSIDIGTGYYGYTF. The V and J genes are TRBV19 and TRBJ1-2; 8 bases match TRBD1. The germline CDR1 and CDR2 sequences are LNHDA and SQIVND (reference sequence). V shed 0 bases, J shed 3 bases, and the junction held 6 bases outside the gene matches. The CDR3 contains 16 residues.

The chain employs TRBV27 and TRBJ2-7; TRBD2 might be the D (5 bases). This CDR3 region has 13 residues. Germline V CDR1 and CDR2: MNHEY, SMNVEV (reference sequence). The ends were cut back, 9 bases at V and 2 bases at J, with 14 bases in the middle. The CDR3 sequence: CASGPVGAYEQYF. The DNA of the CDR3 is TGTGCCAGTGGTCCCGTCGGGGCCTACGAGCAGTACTTC.

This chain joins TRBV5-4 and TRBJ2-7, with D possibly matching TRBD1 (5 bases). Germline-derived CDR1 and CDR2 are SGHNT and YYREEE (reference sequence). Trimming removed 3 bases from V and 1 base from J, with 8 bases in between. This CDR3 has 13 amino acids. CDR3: CASSYDSSYEQYF. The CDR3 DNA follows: TGTGCCAGCAGCTATGACAGTTCCTACGAGCAGTACTTC.